This TCR beta chain was found in a study of blood T cell repertoires in COVID-19. About the research overall: There were acute and convalescent COVID-19 samples, and they came from the United States, Italy and Spain.

Original data processing: Reference gene primers were amplified, and this amplification served to estimate nucleated cell counts. Using immunoSEQ multiplex PCR, the repertoire was profiled, and TCRdb retains in-frame clones only, with some absent. The DNA gave D and trimming, while V, J and clone size come from that table. The sample holds some 190,000 clones, approximately 90% seen once. Sequenced input: peripheral blood. The clonotype comes from a man younger than 45 with acute or convalescent COVID-19.

This CDR3 is CASSYAGESNEQFF. The DNA of the CDR3 is TGTGCCAGCAGTTACGCGGGAGAGAGCAATGAGCAGTTCTTC. The chain carries TRBV6-6 and TRBJ2-1; TRBD2 matches at 7 bases. There are 14 residues in the CDR3. V was pared by 2 bases and J by 6 bases, with 4 bases of the junction left unmatched. Germline V lookup: CDR1 MNHNY, CDR2 SVGAGI (reference sequence).